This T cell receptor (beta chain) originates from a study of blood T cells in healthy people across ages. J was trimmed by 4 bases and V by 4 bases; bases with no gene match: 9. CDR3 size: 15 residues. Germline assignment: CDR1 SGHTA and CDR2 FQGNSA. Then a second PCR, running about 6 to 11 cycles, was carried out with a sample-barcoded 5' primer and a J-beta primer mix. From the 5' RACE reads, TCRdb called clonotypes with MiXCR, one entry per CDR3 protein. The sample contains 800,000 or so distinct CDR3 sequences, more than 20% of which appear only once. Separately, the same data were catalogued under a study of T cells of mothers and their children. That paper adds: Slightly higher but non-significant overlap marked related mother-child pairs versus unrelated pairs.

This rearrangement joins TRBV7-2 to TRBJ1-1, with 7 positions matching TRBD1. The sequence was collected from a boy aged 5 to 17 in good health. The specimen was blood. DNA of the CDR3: TGTGCCAGCAGCTCGCCCCAGAGGGGGCCCACTGAAGCTTTCTTT. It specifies CASSSPQRGPTEAFF.